Sequencing of this T cell receptor beta chain was carried out in a study of T cell responses to AZD1222 COVID-19 vaccine (dated by TCRdb to the early 2020s). A note on the overall study: AZD1222 recipients whose second dose came at about 4 weeks and those whose second dose came at about 12 weeks were combined into one group, since spike-specific TCR depth and breadth did not differ between the two schedules. A total of over 230 trial participants underwent TCR sequencing, of whom about 210 had received two doses of AZD1222 and about 26 had received two doses of the MenACWY control vaccine. Trial participants were enrolled by age into 18-55, 56-69 and 70-plus year subgroups, with approximately 150, 30 and 60 TCR-sequenced participants respectively.

Cut back by 3 bases and 5 bases, the V and J ends lie 21 bases apart. From a lookup of the germline V gene, CDR1 and CDR2 are SGHRS and YFSETQ. The CDR3 covers 17 residues, taking in both the cysteine and the phenylalanine. The CDR3 DNA has 51 bases and is translated from base 1. For this clone: There is no known antigen for this receptor. One base away there is no much larger clone; base qualities are not given.

The CDR3 regions of human TCRbeta chains were subjected to immunosequencing. The paper's processing steps were these. Repertoire TCRs were matched against a reference library of SARS-CoV-2-specific TCRs generated with the MIRA antigen-specificity platform. Breadth meant the fraction of unique TCRs that were SARS-CoV-2-associated, whereas depth meant the fraction of total T cells that were SARS-CoV-2-associated. Using the MIRA data, every spike-specific TCR was mapped to the spike region that the TCR reacted to and assigned to either a CD4 or a CD8 class. Log10-transformed breadth and depth values were compared by one-way ANOVA with Sidak's multiple comparisons tests. As stored in TCRdb, this immuneACCESS dataset retains in-frame rearrangements with V and J assigned. A fraction of the clones does not appear; measured against another copy, unresolved V genes explain less than half of the discrepancy, and the remainder lacks a known reason. D and trimming come from the DNA, and the V and J calls and clone size come from that table. Recorded for this sample are some 100,000 clones; about 90% of them occurred a single time. The ten biggest clones cover about 1.8% of the sample.

Study-level results and caveats: Because no samples from the day 14 peak response were available, repertoires could be characterized only after the peak T cell response. Participants were mostly white British, with more females than males. The authors suggested clonal diversity may have been underestimated. Conclusions about previously exposed vaccinees were limited because only 6 or 7 AZD1222 recipients were SARS-CoV-2 seropositive at baseline. The 56-69-year group was small, and its depth increase did not reach significance, likely because of low power. Reportedly, almost half of the unique spike-specific TCRs recognized epitopes lying outside the regions that are mutated in the B.1.351 and B.1.1.7 variants. A significant rise in spike-specific TCR breadth and depth was observed after two AZD1222 doses relative to day 0 and relative to MenACWY recipients. The whole spike protein was spanned by vaccine-associated CD4 TCRs, and dominant responses were seen in regions 160-218 and 743-854.

The time point label for this specimen denotes: baseline before first vaccination. Vaccinee samples were obtained from the UK trials COV001 and COV002, which included a single-blind randomized controlled phase 2/3 trial of AZD1222 (ChAdOx1 nCoV-19) in healthy adults. Trial participant PBMC samples were collected at day 0 and day 28 after the second dose for TCRbeta chain sequencing. The chain is encoded by TRBV5-1 joined to TRBJ2-1; the D call could be TRBD1 or TRBD2, with each sharing 5 bases. The material sequenced was peripheral blood, taken on day 0 of AZD1222 vaccination. This sequence originates from an adult in good health. The CDR3 region has the sequence CASSSDGSRDGNNEQFF. The nucleotide sequence reads as follows: TGCGCCAGCAGCTCGGACGGTAGCCGGGACGGAAACAATGAGCAGTTCTTC.